What follows are 12 T cell receptor beta chains derived from one specimen sequenced in a study of chemoradiotherapy in HPV16-positive cancers. Profiled with immunoSEQ multiplex PCR; TCRdb holds only in-frame clones, not every one. The data hold around 14,000 clones, with more than 75% observed a single time. The sequenced sample was blood, obtained from a patient who underwent chemoradiotherapy. These receptors all come from a human donor with HPV-associated anogenital cancer.

The chain recombines TRBV7-2 with TRBJ2-3; 10 bases are a match to TRBD1. This CDR3 region has 17 residues. Losses at the gene ends were 6 bases for V and 1 base for J; bases not matched to a gene: 10. CDR1 and CDR2 from the germline V gene are SGHTA and FQGNSA. DNA of the CDR3: TGTGCCAGCAGACGAAACGACAGGGGGCGACGCACAGATACGCAGTATTTT. The encoded protein is CASRRNDRGRRTDTQYF.

The chain is built from TRBV5-8 and TRBJ2-5, with 8 bases lining up with TRBD1. CDR3 length: 16 residues. The junction had 11 bases not matched to a gene; V was cut back by 4 bases and J by 3 bases. CDR1 and CDR2 from the germline V gene are SGHTS and YDEGEE. The DNA for the CDR3 is TGTGCCAGCAGCAGTGGACAGGGAGTGAGCAAAGAGACCCAGTACTTC. Protein sequence: CASSSGQGVSKETQYF.

The genes are TRBV5-1 and TRBJ2-3; possibly TRBD1 for D (6 bases). Trimming took off 2 bases at V and 4 bases at J, with 11 bases between the two ends. The CDR3 runs to 14 residues. CDR1 SGHRS and CDR2 YFSETQ come from the germline V gene. CDR3 coding DNA: TGCGCCAGCAGCTTACAGGGATGGCCAGATACGCAGTATTTT. Its translation: CASSLQGWPDTQYF. Variable domain in full (rest from reference TRBV5-1 and TRBJ2-3): KAGVTQTPRYLIKTRGQQVTLSCSPISGHRSVSWYQQTPGQGLQFLFEYFSETQRNKGNFPGRFSGRQFSNSRSEMNVSTLELGDSALYLCASSLQGWPDTQYFGPGTRLTVL.

The chain employs TRBV5-1 and TRBJ1-4; 7 nucleotides line up with TRBD1. The length of the CDR3 is 16 residues. V trimming: 0 bases; J trimming: 5 bases; junction bases outside the gene matches: 7. Germline values: CDR1 SGHRS, CDR2 YFSETQ. The CDR3 DNA reads as TGCGCCAGCAGCTTGGTTCCCGGGACAGCGAATGAAAAACTGTTTTTT. Its translation is CASSLVPGTANEKLFF.

The chain carries TRBV19 and TRBJ2-5; 10 nucleotides line up with TRBD2. After removal of 5 bases from V and 5 bases from J, the junction contained 8 bases not matched to a gene. Germline CDR1 is LNHDA and CDR2 is SQIVND (reference sequence). CDR3 length equals 15 residues. For the CDR3, the DNA is TGTGCCAGTAGTGAAAGCGGGGGGGCCTACGAGACCCAGTACTTC. It encodes CASSESGGAYETQYF.

The chain couples TRBV5-6 to TRBJ2-3; D may correspond to TRBD1 or TRBD2 (5 bases each). CDR1 and CDR2 (germline): SGHDT, YYEEEE. Deletions cut 7 bases from V and 2 bases from J, with 17 bases between. CDR3 length: 15 amino acids. In DNA, the CDR3 is TGTGCCAGCGGGACGGAGCAGAAGTCCACAGATACGCAGTATTTT. As protein: CASGTEQKSTDTQYF.

This rearrangement joins TRBV19 to TRBJ2-1; 9 nucleotides agree with TRBD2. J gave up 9 bases and V 8 bases, and 8 bases lay outside the gene matches. Germline V gives CDR1 LNHDA, CDR2 SQIVND (reference sequence). This CDR3 is 13 amino acids long. This CDR3 reads CASGGGGAGEQFF. The CDR3 DNA follows: TGTGCCAGTGGCGGCGGGGGGGCCGGTGAGCAGTTCTTC.

This clone was counted a few times. The CDR3 nucleotides read TGTGCCAGCAGCTTAGAGGGCTTAGGAACCCAAGAGACCCAGTACTTC. Protein product: CASSLEGLGTQETQYF. This rearrangement joins TRBV7-2 to TRBJ2-5; the D is unclear. The CDR3 extends over 16 amino acids. CDR1 SGHTA and CDR2 FQGNSA come from the germline V gene. V lost 1 base to trimming and J lost 1 base, with 13 bases between them.

V and J are TRBV13 and TRBJ2-7; D not certain. CDR3 length: 15 residues. V lost 0 bases and J 5 bases, leaving 14 bases between the germline ends. Germline CDR1 reads PRHDT; CDR2 reads FYEKMQ (reference sequence). The CDR3 loop reads CASSLGSKDVHEQYF. DNA of the CDR3: TGTGCCAGCAGCTTAGGGAGCAAGGACGTTCACGAGCAGTACTTC.

A few counts support this clone. This chain connects TRBV6-4 to TRBJ2-7; 8 nucleotides align to TRBD1. CDR1 and CDR2 (germline): MRHNA, SNTAGT. The CDR3 has 15 amino acids. J lost 2 bases, V lost 7 bases, and 10 bases had no gene match. DNA of the CDR3: TGTGCCAGCACTTATCCGGGACAGGCAACCTACGAGCAGTACTTC. This translates into CASTYPGQATYEQYF.

CDR3 bases: TGTGCCAGCAGTAACCGGGTGGGACTTTTGGGGGAAAAACTGTTTTTT. Translated: CASSNRVGLLGEKLFF. V and J are TRBV2 and TRBJ1-4; D is perhaps TRBD1 (5 bases). This CDR3 contains 16 residues. V dropped 5 bases and J dropped 8 bases, with 21 bases sitting between them. Germline loops: CDR1 SNHLY, CDR2 FYNNEI.

The chain uses TRBV27 and TRBJ2-3; D remains ambiguous. CDR1 and CDR2 from the germline V gene are MNHEY and SMNVEV (reference sequence). The CDR3 loop spans 16 amino acids. The V end was cut by 5 bases, the J end by 0 bases, with 15 bases between. CDR3 amino acids: CASSPRAGGSTDTQYF. In DNA form, the CDR3 reads TGTGCCAGCAGTCCCCGGGCAGGTGGAAGCACAGATACGCAGTATTTT.